Listed here is a single T cell receptor beta chain. Its antigen is not known. V was clipped by 6 bases and J by 2 bases; unmatched bases: 7. CDR3 size: 15 residues. The germline gives CDR1 MNHEY, CDR2 SMNVEV (reference sequence). This sample is part of a study of T cells after yellow fever vaccination. Study-wide results and caveats: Abundant clonotypes from the bulk population could get into FACS-sorted repertoires as contaminants.

MiXCR, run by TCRdb on the 5' RACE reads, gives a single entry per CDR3 protein. This sample carries under 300,000 distinct CDR3 sequences, over 10% of them seen once, and the ten largest clones take about 0.54%. This sequence joins TRBV27 and TRBJ2-7, with TRBD1 matching 10 bases. The TCR comes from a man aged 25-45 years who received the YFV17D yellow fever vaccine. Sequenced here: CD4+ T cells sorted from PBMCs, sampled 45 days after the yellow fever booster vaccination. The CDR3 DNA reads TGTGCCAGCAGCCACGCCGGGACAGGGGCCTACGAGCAGTACTTC. Translating it yields CASSHAGTGAYEQYF.